One sample yielded the 21 T cell receptor beta chains listed below, sequenced in a study of human T cells and chemical hapten exposure. Time point given: patch test 1, 2 weeks after DPC sensitization. Stated treatment: therapeutic diphenylcyclopropenone sensitization with weekly scalp DPC. TCRdb used MiXCR to reprocess the RACE reads, holding one entry per CDR3 protein. The sample lists just over 80,000 distinct CDR3 sequences; around a tenth were seen once. Source: whole blood, taken in connection with sensitization to the hapten diphenylcyclopropenone (DPC). All receptors derive from a woman between 45 and 60 years old with alopecia areata. Some clones in this sample may be carry-over from other donors' samples.

The chain is built from TRBV6-5 and TRBJ2-7, with a tentative D call TRBD1 (5 bases). V lost 6 bases to trimming and J lost 2 bases, with 17 bases between them. In germline, CDR1 is MNHEY, CDR2 SVGAGI. CDR3 length: 15 residues. The CDR3 DNA is TGTGCCAGCAGCCCCATTAGGGGCCAAACCTACGAGCAGTACTTC. Residues: CASSPIRGQTYEQYF.

The rearrangement links TRBV9 to TRBJ2-3; D is ambiguous. Per the germline V gene, CDR1 is SGDLS and CDR2 is YYNGEE. Trimming took off 4 bases at V and 6 bases at J, with 15 bases between the two ends. There are 14 residues in the CDR3. CDR3 protein: CASSTYALRDTQYF. The CDR3 coding sequence is TGTGCCAGCAGCACGTATGCCCTTAGGGATACGCAGTATTTT.

Many counts were recorded for this clonotype. The chain employs TRBV6-2 or TRBV6-3 and TRBJ2-1; weak D call: TRBD1 (5 bases). The CDR3 contains 16 residues. V gave up 5 bases and J gave up 2 bases, with 16 bases separating them. In germline, CDR1 is MNHEY, CDR2 SVGEGT. The CDR3 bases are TGTGCCAGCAGTCAATCAGGGTTCACCCCCTACAATGAGCAGTTCTTC. Amino acids: CASSQSGFTPYNEQFF.

This clonotype appeared many times. The V gene is TRBV6-6, the J gene TRBJ2-7; D gene uncertain. V gave up 6 bases and J gave up 0 bases, with 15 bases separating them. Germline V gene sequence: CDR1 MNHNY, CDR2 SVGAGI (reference sequence). The CDR3 covers 15 residues. The chain's CDR3 is CASSSESGGSYEQYF. CDR3 coding DNA: TGTGCCAGCAGCTCGGAATCAGGCGGCTCCTACGAGCAGTACTTC.

The V call is TRBV11-2, the J call TRBJ2-5, with TRBD2 matching 13 bases. This CDR3 contains 17 residues. V lost 5 bases and J lost 3; bases outside the gene matches: 9. From germline, CDR1 is SGHAT and CDR2 FQNNGV. This CDR3 reads CASSIYRLAGGKETQYF. The DNA of the CDR3 is TGTGCCAGCAGCATCTACCGACTAGCGGGGGGTAAAGAGACCCAGTACTTC.

This clonotype was observed a few times. The CDR3 reads CASSSTGGRGYTF. The CDR3 DNA is TGTGCCAGCAGTTCAACAGGGGGAAGAGGCTACACCTTC. The V gene is TRBV7-2, the J gene TRBJ1-2, with 8 bases identical to TRBD1. V was clipped by 6 bases and J by 8 bases; unmatched bases: 8. Germline lookup yields CDR1 SGHTA and CDR2 FQGNSA. The CDR3 is made up of 13 amino acids.

This clonotype was seen only a few times. The chain combines TRBV7-6 with TRBJ2-7; D is undetermined. The CDR3 spans 15 residues. V was shortened by 5 bases and J by 0 bases, with 14 bases between the two germline ends. Germline V CDR1 and CDR2: SGHVS, FNYEAQ. The CDR3, as DNA: TGTGCCAGCAGCCTCGTTACCCAGAGCTCCTACGAGCAGTACTTC. It translates to CASSLVTQSSYEQYF. Variable domain in full (rest from reference TRBV7-6 and TRBJ2-7): GAGVSQSPRYKVTKRGQDVALRCDPISGHVSLYWYRQALGQGPEFLTYFNYEAQQDKSGLPNDRFSAERPEGSISTLTIQRTEQRDSAMYRCASSLVTQSSYEQYFGPGTRLTVT.

Written as DNA, the CDR3 is TGCGCCAGCAGCTTGGGGGAACTAGCGGGTCAAGAGACCCAGTACTTC. This codes for CASSLGELAGQETQYF. The chain couples TRBV5-1 to TRBJ2-5; 9 positions match TRBD2. Germline loops: CDR1 SGHRS, CDR2 YFSETQ. The ends lost 0 bases at V and 2 bases at J; junction bases unmatched: 5. This CDR3 is 16 amino acids long.

The chain has TRBV19 and TRBJ1-5; TRBD1 might be the D (6 bases). Trimming removed 5 bases at V and 6 bases at J, with 14 bases between. Per germline, CDR1 LNHDA and CDR2 SQIVND (reference sequence). CDR3 length equals 14 residues. The CDR3 region is CASSATGSPQPQHF. The CDR3 DNA is TGTGCCAGTAGTGCTACAGGGTCTCCTCAGCCCCAGCATTTT.

This rearrangement joins TRBV6-4 to TRBJ1-3; possible D gene TRBD1, 6 bases. Trimming stripped 5 bases from V and 3 bases from J, with 11 bases between. CDR1 MRHNA and CDR2 SNTAGT come from the germline V gene. This CDR3 has 14 residues. The CDR3 DNA reads TGTGCCAGCAGTCCGGAGGGGGATGGAAACACCATATATTTT. Encoded protein: CASSPEGDGNTIYF.

This clonotype came up many times. The rearrangement joins TRBV28 to TRBJ1-6; perhaps TRBD1 as D (5 bases). Trimming stripped 5 bases from V and 0 bases from J, with 17 bases between. The germline CDR1 and CDR2 sequences are MDHEN and SYDVKM. CDR3 length: 18 residues. CDR3 in amino acids: CASSPDTFVSSYNSPLHF. The DNA for the CDR3 is TGTGCCAGCAGTCCGGACACCTTCGTTAGCTCCTATAATTCACCCCTCCACTTT.

The chain links TRBV15 to TRBJ2-1, with D maybe TRBD1 (6 bases). The CDR3 is 14 residues long. Germline assignment: CDR1 LNHNV and CDR2 YYDKDF (reference sequence). Trimming took off 3 bases at V and 5 bases at J, with 11 bases between the two ends. CDR3 region: CATSSEGEHNEQFF. CDR3 coding DNA: TGTGCCACCAGCAGCGAGGGGGAACACAATGAGCAGTTCTTC.

This clonotype was seen many times. CDR3 amino acids: CASSYGSSNQPQHF. The CDR3 nucleotides are TGTGCCAGCAGTTACGGCTCTAGCAATCAGCCCCAGCATTTT. The chain is built from TRBV6-6 and TRBJ1-5; D is unclear. Germline V gene lookup returns CDR1 MNHNY and CDR2 SVGAGI (reference sequence). V lost 2 bases and J lost 0, with 5 bases in between. This CDR3 has 14 amino acids.

V usage is TRBV7-9 and J usage is TRBJ2-7; possibly TRBD1 or TRBD2 for D (5 bases each). The CDR3 is made up of 14 amino acids. Germline loops: CDR1 SEHNR, CDR2 FQNEAQ (reference sequence). The germline V and J ends were trimmed by 1 base and 5 bases, with 12 bases remaining between them. CDR3 residues: CASSLGQGAHEQYF. The DNA for the CDR3 is TGTGCCAGCAGCTTAGGCCAGGGAGCCCACGAGCAGTACTTC.

This clonotype has ten or more counts. This chain connects TRBV3-1 to TRBJ1-2; D unclear. This CDR3 region has 16 residues. Germline V gene lookup returns CDR1 LGHDT and CDR2 YNNKEL (reference sequence). Trimming took 4 bases from V and 3 from J, leaving 18 bases between them. Here the CDR3 reads CASSPPDGSLDYGYTF. CDR3 nucleotides: TGTGCCAGCAGCCCCCCCGACGGATCTCTAGACTATGGCTACACCTTC.

The chain employs TRBV18 and TRBJ2-1; 8 nucleotides match TRBD1. The length of the CDR3 is 16 residues. V lost 3 bases to trimming and J lost 9 bases; unmatched junction nucleotides: 13. From germline, CDR1 is KGHSH and CDR2 LQKENI. The CDR3: CASSPFLTGVGGEQFF. In DNA form, the CDR3 reads TGTGCCAGCTCACCCTTCCTGACAGGGGTGGGTGGTGAGCAGTTCTTC.

This clonotype was observed a handful of times. This chain links TRBV5-1 with TRBJ2-2, with TRBD1 as a possible D gene (5 bases). This CDR3 is built from 15 residues. V lost 1 base and J lost 4, with 11 bases in between. Germline CDR1 reads SGHRS; CDR2 reads YFSETQ. CDR3 region: CASSLIQVSTGELFF. The CDR3 nucleotides read TGCGCCAGCAGCTTGATACAGGTCTCCACCGGGGAGCTGTTTTTT.

This clonotype has just a few counts. This sequence joins TRBV7-6 and TRBJ2-1, with a weak D call TRBD2 (5 bases). Germline values: CDR1 SGHVS, CDR2 FNYEAQ. V lost 5 bases to trimming and J lost 5 bases, with 25 bases between them. The CDR3 covers 18 residues. CDR3 region: CASSVGLLFYSYDNEQFF. For the CDR3, the DNA is TGTGCCAGCAGCGTCGGACTCTTATTCTACTCCTATGACAATGAGCAGTTCTTC.

This clonotype was seen a few times. Because the CDR3's place on the DNA is in doubt, the DNA is left out and the CDR3 is given as listed by TCRdb. The chain's CDR3 is CASSSSGGRLWNEQFF. The rearrangement uses TRBV6-2 or TRBV6-3 and TRBJ2-1; the table gives TRBD1 as D, unverified against the DNA. From germline, CDR1 is MNHEY and CDR2 SVGEGT. The CDR3 has 16 residues if both end residues are counted.

About this clonotype itself: Mismatch with germline at one junction end may stem from a read error. J is TRBJ1-2 and V is TRBV7-9; tentative D call: TRBD1 (6 bases). Germline V CDR1 and CDR2: SEHNR, FQNEAQ (reference sequence). This CDR3 has 15 residues. The chain's CDR3 is CASTPGDTPNCGYTF. CDR3 bases: TGTGCCAGCACCCCCGGGGACACCCCTAACTGTGGCTACACCTTC.

The chain combines TRBV5-6 with TRBJ1-5; 10 nucleotides align to TRBD1. Germline CDR1 SGHDT, CDR2 YYEEEE. The CDR3 has 16 amino acids. The ends lost 3 bases at V and 2 bases at J; junction bases unmatched: 5. CDR3 sequence: CASSSRDRGGNQPQHF. The DNA of the CDR3 is TGTGCCAGCAGCTCGAGGGACAGGGGCGGCAATCAGCCCCAGCATTTT.